These 6 T cell receptor beta chains were all obtained from the same sample, sequenced in a study of memory CD4+ T cells and cytomegalovirus serostatus. The sort gate was single viable CD3+CD4+CD8-CD45RO+ cells for memory CD4+ T cells. The repertoire was sequenced with immunoSEQ multiplex PCR; TCRdb's copy has only in-frame clones and lacks some. The data contain about 61,000 clones, 82% of them singletons. Material: memory CD4+ T cells from blood. These receptors were collected from an adult in good health and CMV-seronegative.

V usage is TRBV5-4 and J usage is TRBJ2-7; D not certain. CDR1 SGHNT and CDR2 YYREEE come from the germline V gene (reference sequence). V was cut by 5 bases and J by 3 bases, with 12 bases left in between. This CDR3 is built from 13 residues. The CDR3 here is CASSSPPNYEQYF. The CDR3 DNA sequence: TGTGCCAGCAGTTCCCCCCCCAACTACGAGCAGTACTTC.

The sample holds a few counts of this clone. V usage is TRBV14 and J usage is TRBJ2-7; the match to TRBD1 covers 7 bases. The trim removed 4 bases at V and 3 bases at J, leaving 9 bases unmatched. The CDR3 is 15 residues long. Germline V CDR1 and CDR2: SGHDN, FVKESK. The CDR3 DNA sequence: TGTGCCAGCAGCCCTAACAGGGGCGGAATCTACGAGCAGTACTTC. This translates into CASSPNRGGIYEQYF.

In DNA form, the CDR3 reads TGTGCCAGCAGCCACAAGTTGGGTCCATACGAGCAGTACTTC. This codes for CASSHKLGPYEQYF. The genes are TRBV14 and TRBJ2-7; D unclear. This CDR3 spans 14 amino acids. CDR1 is SGHDN and CDR2 is FVKESK in the germline V gene. Deletions cut 3 bases from V and 4 bases from J, with 13 bases between.

The chain links TRBV2 to TRBJ1-2; a weak D match, TRBD1 (6 bases). Germline assignment: CDR1 SNHLY and CDR2 FYNNEI. V dropped 6 bases and J dropped 5 bases, with 10 bases sitting between them. The CDR3 is 12 residues long. This chain's CDR3 is CASSLGQYGYTF. The CDR3 region has the DNA TGTGCCAGCAGCCTCGGACAGTATGGCTACACCTTC. The whole variable domain, remainder taken from reference TRBV2 and TRBJ1-2, is EPEVTQTPSHQVTQMGQEVILRCVPISNHLYFYWYRQILGQKVEFLVSFYNNEISEKSEIFDDQFSVERPDGSNFTLKIRSTKLEDSAMYFCASSLGQYGYTFGSGTRLTVV.

This clone was seen only once. The chain links TRBV7-9 to TRBJ2-3; D gene ambiguous. Trimming removed 5 bases at V and 5 bases at J, with 20 bases between. Germline CDR1 and CDR2: SEHNR and FQNEAQ (reference sequence). The CDR3 is made up of 16 amino acids. CDR3 sequence: CASSRPGRAKGDTQYF. CDR3 nucleotides: TGTGCCAGCAGCCGACCAGGACGGGCGAAGGGAGATACGCAGTATTTT.

The J gene is TRBJ2-2, the V gene TRBV7-9; 10 bases agree with TRBD2. The CDR3 loop spans 16 amino acids. V gave up 2 bases and J gave up 6 bases; unmatched junction bases: 6. Germline V CDR1 and CDR2: SEHNR, FQNEAQ (reference sequence). The CDR3 is CASSLYASGSAGELFF. The CDR3 DNA follows: TGTGCCAGCAGCTTATACGCTAGCGGGAGCGCCGGGGAGCTGTTTTTT.